One sample yielded the 14 T cell receptor beta chains listed below, sequenced in a study of post-analysis software for immune sequencing data. Study conclusions and caveats: When patients were compared with controls, a handful of TRBV segments were more frequent, TRBV5-6, TRBV5-1 and TRBV20-1 among them.

Which antigens these TCRs recognize remains unknown. The TCR beta cDNA libraries carried unique molecular identifiers. One entry per CDR3 protein results from TCRdb running MiXCR on the PCR reads. This sample carries around 770,000 distinct CDR3 sequences, 35% to 55% of them seen once, and the ten largest clones take approximately 4.4%. The source material was blood. The origin of the receptors is a girl aged 5-17 years with multiple sclerosis.

V and J are TRBV4-3 and TRBJ2-3; no clear D. V was cut by 0 bases and J by 1 base, with 8 bases left in between. The CDR3 consists of 15 residues. In germline, CDR1 is LGHNA, CDR2 YSLEER. For the CDR3, the DNA is TGCGCCAGCAGCCAAGATAGGCAGGGCACAGATACGCAGTATTTT. This translates into CASSQDRQGTDTQYF.

The gene calls are TRBV19 and TRBJ1-2; D call uncertain. The CDR3 covers 15 residues. Trimming shortened V by 3 bases and J by 6 bases, and 17 bases separated the two germline ends. Germline CDR1 reads LNHDA; CDR2 reads SQIVND (reference sequence). CDR3 nucleotide sequence: TGTGCCAGTAGTATGCCCCGGCCGGGGAAACATGGCTACACCTTC. Its translation is CASSMPRPGKHGYTF.

The genes are TRBV4-3 and TRBJ2-2; D gene uncertain. Germline V gene data show CDR1 as LGHNA and CDR2 as YSLEER. This CDR3 has 14 amino acids. Trimming shortened V by 4 bases and J by 1 base, and 7 bases separated the two germline ends. CDR3 nucleotide sequence: TGCGCCAGCAGCCGCAAGGTGAACACCGGGGAGCTGTTTTTT. Its translation: CASSRKVNTGELFF.

This clonotype was observed a handful of times. The chain uses TRBV6-6 and TRBJ2-5; D not certain. In germline, CDR1 is MNHNY, CDR2 SVGAGI (reference sequence). The germline V and J ends were trimmed by 2 bases and 1 base, with 5 bases remaining between them. CDR3 length: 13 amino acids. The CDR3 DNA reads TGTGCCAGCAGTTACGGCCCCCAAGAGACCCAGTACTTC. This gives the protein CASSYGPQETQYF.

This clonotype was seen more than once but under ten times. The chain is built from TRBV25-1 and TRBJ2-7, with 9 bases matching TRBD2. With 4 bases clipped from V and 4 bases from J, the junction kept 8 bases outside the gene matches. Germline V CDR1 and CDR2: MGHDK, SYGVNS. The CDR3 runs 15 residues. CDR3 nucleotides: TGTGCCAGCAGTGTCCCGACTAGCGGTAAATACGAGCAGTACTTC. It codes for CASSVPTSGKYEQYF.

This clonotype showed up just a few times. The CDR3 DNA reads as TGTGCCAGCAGCTTGCGGACAGGGATTAGGGAGACCCAGTACTTC. Translation: CASSLRTGIRETQYF. The V and J genes are TRBV7-2 and TRBJ2-5, with 8 bases that match TRBD1. Germline CDR1 is SGHTA and CDR2 is FQGNSA. J gave up 5 bases and V 3 bases, and 8 bases lay outside the gene matches. CDR3 length: 15 amino acids.

The gene calls are TRBV20-1 and TRBJ2-5; TRBD1 or TRBD2 may be the D gene (5 bases each). The CDR3 contains 15 residues. In germline, CDR1 is DFQATT, CDR2 SNEGSKA (reference sequence). V lost 0 bases and J 5 bases, leaving 16 bases between the germline ends. CDR3 DNA: TGCAGTGCTAGAGATCGGTCAAGGGGAGTTGAGACCCAGTACTTC. Protein: CSARDRSRGVETQYF.

This rearrangement joins TRBV29-1 to TRBJ1-1, with D unclear. The CDR3 spans 13 residues. Germline CDR1 reads SQVTM; CDR2 reads ANQGSEA. The ends were cut back, 6 bases at V and 1 base at J, with 12 bases in the middle. This CDR3 is CSVSLAKNTEAFF. CDR3 in DNA: TGCAGCGTCTCCTTGGCCAAGAACACTGAAGCTTTCTTT. The whole variable domain, filled in from reference TRBV29-1 and TRBJ1-1, reads SAVISQKPSRDICQRGTSLTIQCQVDSQVTMMFWYRQQPGQSLTLIATANQGSEATYESGFVIDKFPISRPNLTFSTLTVSNMSPEDSSIYLCSVSLAKNTEAFFGQGTRLTVV.

V usage is TRBV20-1 and J usage is TRBJ2-7; D may match TRBD1 or TRBD2 (5 bases each). The germline V gene encodes CDR1 DFQATT and CDR2 SNEGSKA (reference sequence). This CDR3 comprises 14 residues. The V end lost 4 bases, the J end lost 7 bases, and 20 bases lay between the germline ends. In nucleotides, the CDR3 is TGCAGTGCTATATTTGGGACCGTCCTCGGAGAGCAGTACTTC. Translated: CSAIFGTVLGEQYF.

The chain carries TRBV4-3 and TRBJ2-6; D remains unclear. The ends were cut back, 0 bases at V and 3 bases at J, with 12 bases in the middle. This CDR3 contains 17 residues. The germline V gene encodes CDR1 LGHNA and CDR2 YSLEER. DNA for the CDR3: TGCGCCAGCAGCCAAGATCCAAGGGTTTTTGGGGCCAACGTCCTGACTTTC. It yields the protein CASSQDPRVFGANVLTF.

The chain combines TRBV27 with TRBJ2-1, with 9 nucleotides matching TRBD2. The CDR3 is 14 residues long. Trimming at V came to 9 bases and at J to 6 bases, leaving 9 bases not matched to a gene. Per the germline V gene, CDR1 is MNHEY and CDR2 is SMNVEV (reference sequence). This CDR3 is CASLSLAGLNEQFF. CDR3 coding DNA: TGTGCCAGTTTAAGCCTAGCGGGACTCAATGAGCAGTTCTTC.

This clonotype was seen a handful of times. The junction departs from the called germline gene at one end, perhaps through a read error. V and J are TRBV6-1 and TRBJ2-5, with a tentative D call TRBD2 (5 bases). Germline assignment: CDR1 MNHNS and CDR2 SASEGT. This CDR3 has 15 amino acids. The DNA for the CDR3 is TGTGCCAGCAGTGAAGGGAGGATAACGCAAGGGACCCAGTACTTC. Translation: CASSEGRITQGTQYF.

The chain carries TRBV7-8 and TRBJ2-1; 13 bases match TRBD2. The CDR3 contains 15 residues. Germline V gene lookup returns CDR1 SGHVS and CDR2 FQNEAQ. V lost 7 bases to trimming and J lost 8 bases; unmatched junction nucleotides: 8. The CDR3 here is CASTQTSGRLDEQFF. Here the CDR3 DNA reads TGTGCCAGCACCCAGACTAGCGGGAGGTTGGATGAGCAGTTCTTC.

The chain links TRBV20-1 to TRBJ2-7; D call uncertain. The better agreement between TRBJ2-1 and the DNA end casts doubt on the J call. CDR1 and CDR2 (germline): DFQATT, SNEGSKA (reference sequence). The CDR3 has 12 amino acids. Written as DNA, the CDR3 is TGCAGTGCTAGAGATACGAATCGGGCGCAGTTCTTC. Residues: CSARDTNRAQFF.